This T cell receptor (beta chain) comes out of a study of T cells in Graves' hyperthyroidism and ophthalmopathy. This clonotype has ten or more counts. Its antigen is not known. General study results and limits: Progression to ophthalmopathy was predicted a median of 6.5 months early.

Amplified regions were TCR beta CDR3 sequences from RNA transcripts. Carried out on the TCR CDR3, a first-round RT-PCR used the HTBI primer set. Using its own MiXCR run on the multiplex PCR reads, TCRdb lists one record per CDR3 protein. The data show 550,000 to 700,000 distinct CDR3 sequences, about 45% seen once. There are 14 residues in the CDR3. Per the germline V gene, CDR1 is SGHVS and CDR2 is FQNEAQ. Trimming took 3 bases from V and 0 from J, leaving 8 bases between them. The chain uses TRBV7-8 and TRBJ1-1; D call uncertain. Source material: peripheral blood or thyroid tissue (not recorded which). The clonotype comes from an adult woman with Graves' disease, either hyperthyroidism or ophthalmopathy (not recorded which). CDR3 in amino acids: CASSLGRMNTEAFF. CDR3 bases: TGTGCCAGCAGCTTGGGTCGAATGAACACTGAAGCTTTCTTT.